This TCR beta chain was retrieved from a study of response to subunit inactivated influenza vaccine. Study observations and caveats: Seasonal influenza vaccination, on each occasion, was suggested by the authors to recruit few new T cells.

This clonotype was counted only a few times. As yet, its antigen is unknown. There are 15 residues in the CDR3. V lost 7 bases and J lost 3, with 19 bases in between. Germline lookup yields CDR1 SQVTM and CDR2 ANQGSEA. TCRdb analysed the RT-PCR reads with MiXCR anew, one entry per CDR3 protein. The data show hundreds of thousands of distinct CDR3 sequences, roughly 20% seen once. The chain has TRBV29-1 and TRBJ2-4; weak D call: TRBD2 (6 bases). The clonotype was recovered from a man between 50 and 59 years old who received an inactivated influenza vaccine. The sequenced sample was PBMCs from blood, obtained less than 6 days after vaccination. CDR3 loop: CSAERGSSGKNIQYF. The CDR3 bases are TGCAGCGCAGAACGGGGCAGTAGCGGCAAAAACATTCAGTACTTC.